This TCR beta chain originates from a study of breast tumors, draining lymph nodes, adjacent tissues. Each CDR3 protein gets one entry after TCRdb re-called the multiplex PCR reads with MiXCR. The data show some 100,000 distinct CDR3 sequences, with 20% to 25% seen just once and approximately 1.2% held by the top ten. Axillary draining lymph nodes of breast cancer patients supplied the node samples. This clonotype was counted at least ten times. The antigen is not known. Study-wide points: Data only fit, rather than demonstrated, lymph node origin of most tumor T cells. The data were judged consistent with most tumor T cells coming from lymph node and expanding in tumor. Luminal-like breast cancer showed significantly higher tumor–nontumor repertoire similarity than basal-like. Tumor repertoires ranked between lymph nodes and nontumor tissue in diversity, with V and J gene preferences.

With 6 bases removed from V and 1 base from J, the gap between germline ends came to 9 bases. From germline, CDR1 is SQVTM and CDR2 ANQGSEA. The CDR3 sequence is 13 residues long. This TCR was sampled from a female donor with breast cancer. Some clones in this sample may be carry-over from other donors' samples. This chain uses TRBV29-1 with TRBJ2-2, with a tentative D call TRBD1 (6 bases). Sequenced sample: axillary lymph node tissue. The CDR3 DNA follows: TGCAGCGTGACACAGGGGAACACCGGGGAGCTGTTTTTT. This sequence encodes CSVTQGNTGELFF.